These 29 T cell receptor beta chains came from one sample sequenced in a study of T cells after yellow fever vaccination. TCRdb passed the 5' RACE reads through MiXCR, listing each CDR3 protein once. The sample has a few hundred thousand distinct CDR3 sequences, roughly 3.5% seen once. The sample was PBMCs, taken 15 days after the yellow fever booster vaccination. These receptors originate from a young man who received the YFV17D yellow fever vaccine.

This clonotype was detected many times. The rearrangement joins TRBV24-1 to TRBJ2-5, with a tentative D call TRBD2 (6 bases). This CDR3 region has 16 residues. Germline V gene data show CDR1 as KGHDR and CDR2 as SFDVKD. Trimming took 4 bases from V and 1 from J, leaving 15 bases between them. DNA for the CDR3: TGTGCCACCAGTGAGGGCCCTAGCGAGGGCCAAGAGACCCAGTACTTC. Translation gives CATSEGPSEGQETQYF.

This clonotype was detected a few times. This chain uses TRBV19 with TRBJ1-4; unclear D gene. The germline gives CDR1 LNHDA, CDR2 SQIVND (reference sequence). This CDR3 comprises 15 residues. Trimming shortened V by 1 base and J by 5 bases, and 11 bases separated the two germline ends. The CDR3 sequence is CASSIGTSENEKLFF. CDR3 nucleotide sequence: TGTGCCAGTAGTATAGGGACCTCAGAAAATGAAAAACTGTTTTTT.

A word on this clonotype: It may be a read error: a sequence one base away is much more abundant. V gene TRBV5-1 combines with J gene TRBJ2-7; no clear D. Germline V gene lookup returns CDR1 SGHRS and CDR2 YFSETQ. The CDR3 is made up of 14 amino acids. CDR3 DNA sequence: TGCGCCAGGAGCTTGGGGTATGGAACTTTCGAGCAGTACGTC. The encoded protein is CARSLGYGTFEQYV.

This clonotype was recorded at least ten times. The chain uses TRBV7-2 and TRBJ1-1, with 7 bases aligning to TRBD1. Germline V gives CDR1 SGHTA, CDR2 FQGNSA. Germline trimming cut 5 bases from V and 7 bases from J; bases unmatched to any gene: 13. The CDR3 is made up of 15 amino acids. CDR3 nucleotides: TGTGCCAGCAGCACCTACGGCGACAGGGCTGGTGAAGCTTTCTTT. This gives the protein CASSTYGDRAGEAFF.

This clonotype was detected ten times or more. DNA of the CDR3: TGTGCCAGCAGCCAAGATAGGGTTGCAGGTCCCCTCCACTTT. Protein: CASSQDRVAGPLHF. The chain uses TRBV4-2 and TRBJ1-6; D call uncertain. The V gene's germline CDR1 is LGHNA and CDR2 YNFKEQ. The CDR3 covers 14 residues. V was cut by 0 bases and J by 13 bases, with 13 bases left in between.

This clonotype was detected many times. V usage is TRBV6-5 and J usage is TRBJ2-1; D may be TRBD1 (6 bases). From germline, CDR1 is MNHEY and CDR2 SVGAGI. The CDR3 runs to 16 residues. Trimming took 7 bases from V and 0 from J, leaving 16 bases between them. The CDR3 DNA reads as TGTGCCAGCAACCTACCGGGACACTTCTCCTACAATGAGCAGTTCTTC. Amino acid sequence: CASNLPGHFSYNEQFF.

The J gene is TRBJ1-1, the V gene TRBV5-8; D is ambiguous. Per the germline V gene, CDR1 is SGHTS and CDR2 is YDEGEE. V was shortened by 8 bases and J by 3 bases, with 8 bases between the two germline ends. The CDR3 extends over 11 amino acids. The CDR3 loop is CASHQDTEAFF. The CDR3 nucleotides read TGTGCCAGTCATCAGGACACTGAAGCTTTCTTT.

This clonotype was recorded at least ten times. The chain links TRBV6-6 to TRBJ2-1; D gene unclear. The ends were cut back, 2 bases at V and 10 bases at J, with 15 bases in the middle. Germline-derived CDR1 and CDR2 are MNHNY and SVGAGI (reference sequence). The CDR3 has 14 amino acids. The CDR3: CASSYRMGLMEQFF. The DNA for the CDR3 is TGTGCCAGCAGTTACCGTATGGGGTTAATGGAGCAGTTCTTC.

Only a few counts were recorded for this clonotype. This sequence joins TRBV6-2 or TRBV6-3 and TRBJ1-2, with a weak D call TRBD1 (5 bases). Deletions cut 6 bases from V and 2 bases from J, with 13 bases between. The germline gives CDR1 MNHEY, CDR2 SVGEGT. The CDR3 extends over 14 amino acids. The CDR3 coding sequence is TGTGCCAGCAGATTAGACGGGACCAACTATGGCTACACCTTC. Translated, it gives CASRLDGTNYGYTF.

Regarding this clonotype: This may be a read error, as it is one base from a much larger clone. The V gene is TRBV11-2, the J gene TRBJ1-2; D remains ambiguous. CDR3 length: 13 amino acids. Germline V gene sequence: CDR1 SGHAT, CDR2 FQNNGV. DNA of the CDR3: TGTGCCGGCAGCCCCCAGGAGTACCGCGGCTACACCTTC. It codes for CAGSPQEYRGYTF.

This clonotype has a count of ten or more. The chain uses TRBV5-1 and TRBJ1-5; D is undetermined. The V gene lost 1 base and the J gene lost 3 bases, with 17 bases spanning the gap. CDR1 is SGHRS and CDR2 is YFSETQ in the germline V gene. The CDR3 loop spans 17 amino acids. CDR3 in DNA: TGCGCCAGCAGCTTGATTCCGGTGGGATATGACAATCAGCCCCAGCATTTT. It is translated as CASSLIPVGYDNQPQHF.

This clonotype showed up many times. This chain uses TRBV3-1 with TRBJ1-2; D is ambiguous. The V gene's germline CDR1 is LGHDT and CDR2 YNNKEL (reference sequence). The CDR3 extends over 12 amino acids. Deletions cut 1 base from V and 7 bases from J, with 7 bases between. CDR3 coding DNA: TGTGCCAGCAGCCAAGGTCTGGGTGGCTACACCTTC. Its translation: CASSQGLGGYTF.

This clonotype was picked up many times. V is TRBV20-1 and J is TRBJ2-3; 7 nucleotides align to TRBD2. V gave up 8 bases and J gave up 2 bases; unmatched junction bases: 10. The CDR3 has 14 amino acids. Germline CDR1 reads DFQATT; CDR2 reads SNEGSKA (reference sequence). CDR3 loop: CSPNGGGYTDTQYF. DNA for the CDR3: TGCAGTCCAAATGGGGGGGGATACACAGATACGCAGTATTTT.

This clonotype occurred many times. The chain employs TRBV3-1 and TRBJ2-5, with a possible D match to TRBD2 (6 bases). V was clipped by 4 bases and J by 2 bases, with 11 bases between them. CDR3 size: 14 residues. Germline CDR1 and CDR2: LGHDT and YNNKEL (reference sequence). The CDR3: CASSRLEGQETQYF. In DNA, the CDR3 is TGTGCCAGCAGCCGACTAGAGGGACAAGAGACCCAGTACTTC.

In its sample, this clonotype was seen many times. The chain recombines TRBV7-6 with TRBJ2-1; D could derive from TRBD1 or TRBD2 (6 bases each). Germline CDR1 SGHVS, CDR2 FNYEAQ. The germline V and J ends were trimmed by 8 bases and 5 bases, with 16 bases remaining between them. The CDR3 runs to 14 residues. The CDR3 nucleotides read TGTGCCAGCGGGCTAGGTCGGGGGCACAATGAGCAGTTCTTC. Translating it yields CASGLGRGHNEQFF.

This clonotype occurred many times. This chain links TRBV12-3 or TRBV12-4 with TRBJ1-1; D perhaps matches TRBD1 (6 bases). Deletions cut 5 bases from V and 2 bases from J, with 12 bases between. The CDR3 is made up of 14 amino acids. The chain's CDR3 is CASSTRGRNTEAFF. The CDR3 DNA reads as TGTGCCAGCAGTACCCGGGGGCGTAACACTGAAGCTTTCTTT.

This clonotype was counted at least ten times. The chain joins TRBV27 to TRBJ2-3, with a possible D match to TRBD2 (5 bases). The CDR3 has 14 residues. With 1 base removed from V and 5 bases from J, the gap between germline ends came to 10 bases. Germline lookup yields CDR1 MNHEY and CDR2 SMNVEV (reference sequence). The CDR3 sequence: CASSLLGVGDTQYF. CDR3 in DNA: TGTGCCAGCAGTTTATTGGGAGTGGGAGATACGCAGTATTTT.

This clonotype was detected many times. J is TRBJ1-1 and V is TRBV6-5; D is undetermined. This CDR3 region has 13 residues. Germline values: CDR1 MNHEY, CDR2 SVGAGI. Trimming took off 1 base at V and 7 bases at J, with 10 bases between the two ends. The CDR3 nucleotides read TGTGCCAGCAGTTACTACCGAAAGGGTGAAGCTTTCTTT. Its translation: CASSYYRKGEAFF.

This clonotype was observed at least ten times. The CDR3, as DNA: TGTGCCAGCTCAGGGGGCGTCACAGATACGCAGTATTTT. Translation gives CASSGGVTDTQYF. The chain is built from TRBV18 and TRBJ2-3; D is possibly TRBD1 (6 bases). V gave up 5 bases and J gave up 2 bases, with 8 bases separating them. This CDR3 contains 13 residues. CDR1 and CDR2 from the germline V gene are KGHSH and LQKENI.

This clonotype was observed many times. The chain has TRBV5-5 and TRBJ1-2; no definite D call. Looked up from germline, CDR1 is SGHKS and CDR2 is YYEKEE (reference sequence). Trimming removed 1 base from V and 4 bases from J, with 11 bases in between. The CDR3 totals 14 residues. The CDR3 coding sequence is TGTGCCAGCAGCTTGATTCATCCGGCCTATGGCTACACCTTC. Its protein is CASSLIHPAYGYTF.

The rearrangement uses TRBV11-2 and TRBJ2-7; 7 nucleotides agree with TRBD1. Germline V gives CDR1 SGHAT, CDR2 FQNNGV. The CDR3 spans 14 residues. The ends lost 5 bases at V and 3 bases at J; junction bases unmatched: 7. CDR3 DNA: TGTGCCAGCAGCGCATACAGGGGCGTCTACGAGCAGTACTTC. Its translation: CASSAYRGVYEQYF.

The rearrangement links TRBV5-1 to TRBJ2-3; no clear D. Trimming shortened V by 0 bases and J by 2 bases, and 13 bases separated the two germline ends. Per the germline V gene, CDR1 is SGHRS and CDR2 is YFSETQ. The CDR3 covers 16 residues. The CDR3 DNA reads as TGCGCCAGCAGCTTGGAGGGTCGAAGATTCACAGATACGCAGTATTTT. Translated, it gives CASSLEGRRFTDTQYF. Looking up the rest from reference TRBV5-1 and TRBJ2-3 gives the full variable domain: KAGVTQTPRYLIKTRGQQVTLSCSPISGHRSVSWYQQTPGQGLQFLFEYFSETQRNKGNFPGRFSGRQFSNSRSEMNVSTLELGDSALYLCASSLEGRRFTDTQYFGPGTRLTVL.

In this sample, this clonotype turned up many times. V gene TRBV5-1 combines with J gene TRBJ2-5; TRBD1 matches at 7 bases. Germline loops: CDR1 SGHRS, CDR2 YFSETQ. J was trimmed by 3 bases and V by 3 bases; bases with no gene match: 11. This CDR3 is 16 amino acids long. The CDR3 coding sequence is TGCGCCAGCAGCTCCGCCCGGACAGGTAGAAAAGAGACCCAGTACTTC. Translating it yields CASSSARTGRKETQYF.

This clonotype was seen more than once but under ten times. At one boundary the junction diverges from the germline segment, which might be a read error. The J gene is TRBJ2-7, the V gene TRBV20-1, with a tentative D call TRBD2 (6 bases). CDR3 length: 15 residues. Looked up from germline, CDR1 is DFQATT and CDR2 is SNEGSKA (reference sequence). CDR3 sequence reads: CSARGLHSLSYEQYF. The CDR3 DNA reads TGCAGTGCCAGAGGACTACACTCTCTCTCCTACGAGCAGTACTTC.

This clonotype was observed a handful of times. The CDR3 coding sequence is TGTGCCAGCAGCCTCCCGGGCAGGAGCTCTGGAAACACCATATATTTT. Residues: CASSLPGRSSGNTIYF. The chain carries TRBV5-4 and TRBJ1-3, with no clear D. The V and J ends lost 4 bases and 0 bases respectively, with 14 bases between them. From germline, CDR1 is SGHNT and CDR2 YYREEE (reference sequence). The CDR3 consists of 16 residues. Together with reference TRBV5-4 and TRBJ1-3, the CDR3 gives the full variable domain: ETGVTQSPTHLIKTRGQQVTLRCSSQSGHNTVSWYQQALGQGPQFIFQYYREEENGRGNFPPRFSGLQFPNYSSELNVNALELDDSALYLCASSLPGRSSGNTIYFGEGSWLTVV.

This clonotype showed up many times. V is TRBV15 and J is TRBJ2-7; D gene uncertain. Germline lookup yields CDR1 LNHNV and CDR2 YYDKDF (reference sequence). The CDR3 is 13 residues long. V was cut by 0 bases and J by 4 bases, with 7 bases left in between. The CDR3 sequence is CATSRDREYEQYV. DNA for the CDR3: TGTGCCACCAGCAGAGATCGTGAGTACGAGCAGTACGTC.

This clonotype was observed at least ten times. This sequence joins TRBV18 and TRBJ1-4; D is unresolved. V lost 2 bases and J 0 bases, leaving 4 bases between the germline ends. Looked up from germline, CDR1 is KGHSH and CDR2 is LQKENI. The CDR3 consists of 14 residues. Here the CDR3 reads CASSPVATNEKLFF. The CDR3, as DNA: TGTGCCAGCTCACCAGTTGCAACTAATGAAAAACTGTTTTTT.

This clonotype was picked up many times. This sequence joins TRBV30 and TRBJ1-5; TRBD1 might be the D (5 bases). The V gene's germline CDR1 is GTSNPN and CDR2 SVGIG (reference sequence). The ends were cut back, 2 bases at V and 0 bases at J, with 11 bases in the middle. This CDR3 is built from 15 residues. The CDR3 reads CAWSKGVYSNQPQHF. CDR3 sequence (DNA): TGTGCCTGGAGTAAAGGGGTTTATAGCAATCAGCCCCAGCATTTT.

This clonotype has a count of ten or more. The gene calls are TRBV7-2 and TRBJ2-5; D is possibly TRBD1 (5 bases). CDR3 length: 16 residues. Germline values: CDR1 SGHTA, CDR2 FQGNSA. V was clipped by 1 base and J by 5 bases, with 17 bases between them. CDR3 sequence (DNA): TGTGCCAGCAGCTTAGGGGGCCTGGCTAGTTGGGAGACCCAGTACTTC. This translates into CASSLGGLASWETQYF.